This passage covers 15 T cell receptor beta chains from one sample sequenced in a study of shared clonotypes between healthy human individuals (dated by TCRdb to 2018 to 2020). Libraries were constructed by the immunoSEQ multiplex PCR assay. The source is immuneACCESS, and TCRdb retained only in-frame sequences with V and J called. Part of the clones is not carried over; for the studies checked, unresolved V genes explain less than half of this, and the remainder is unexplained. The sample contains millions of clones, approximately 94% of them found a single time. In total, the top ten clones hold 0.9% to 1.3% of the sample. CD8 naive samples consisted of CD45RO-negative cells that were positively selected for CCR7, yielding a CD45RA+CCR7+ population without TemRA cells. What was sequenced was naive CD8+ T cells sorted from blood. This specimen's cell subset or site label, interpreted: CD45RA+CCR7+. The receptors here all came from a man in his late teens or twenties in good health.

The gene calls are TRBV7-9 and TRBJ1-2; tentatively, D is TRBD1 (6 bases). Deletions cut 5 bases from V and 8 bases from J, with 21 bases between. Germline assignment: CDR1 SEHNR and CDR2 FQNEAQ (reference sequence). There are 15 residues in the CDR3. The CDR3 DNA reads TGTGCCAGCAGCCCCCCTGTCAACAGGGCAGAAGGCTACACCTTC. This sequence encodes CASSPPVNRAEGYTF.

The chain combines TRBV7-2 with TRBJ2-7, with TRBD1 identical over 10 bases. The CDR3 is 13 amino acids. Germline V gene lookup returns CDR1 SGHTA and CDR2 FQGNSA. Trimming removed 6 bases from V and 5 bases from J; junction bases left unmatched: 4. The CDR3 DNA sequence: TGTGCCAGCAGTTGGGACAGGGGCCACGAGCAGTACTTC. Protein sequence: CASSWDRGHEQYF.

V is TRBV28 and J is TRBJ1-4; D is undetermined. The germline gives CDR1 MDHEN, CDR2 SYDVKM. Trimming stripped 2 bases from V and 2 bases from J, with 3 bases between. The CDR3 sequence is 13 residues long. The CDR3: CASSLPTNEKLFF. CDR3 bases: TGTGCCAGCAGTTTACCGACTAATGAAAAACTGTTTTTT.

About this clone itself: One junction end does not reproduce the germline sequence, and a read error may be involved. Other DNA sequences in the sample encode the same CDR3. This chain connects TRBV6-5 to TRBJ2-7, with D perhaps TRBD1 (6 bases). CDR3 length: 14 amino acids. The germline V gene has CDR1 MNHEY and CDR2 SVGAGI. CDR3 in amino acids: CASSYAENRESKYF. Written as DNA, the CDR3 is TGCGCCAGCAGTTACGCGGAGAACAGGGAAAGCAAGTACTTC.

The chain recombines TRBV29-1 with TRBJ2-2; a possible D gene is TRBD2 (6 bases). Looked up from germline, CDR1 is SQVTM and CDR2 is ANQGSEA. The CDR3 totals 13 residues. V lost 6 bases to trimming and J lost 4 bases, with 12 bases between them. The CDR3 protein is CSVRWGGTGELFF. The CDR3 region has the DNA TGCAGCGTCCGCTGGGGAGGCACCGGGGAGCTGTTTTTT.

V and J are TRBV6-5 and TRBJ2-1; D gene uncertain. V was cut by 8 bases and J by 8 bases, with 13 bases left in between. The CDR3 contains 12 residues. From germline, CDR1 is MNHEY and CDR2 SVGAGI. The CDR3 sequence: CASRSDADEQFF. CDR3 coding DNA: TGTGCCAGCCGGTCGGACGCGGATGAGCAGTTCTTC.

J is TRBJ2-3 and V is TRBV19; D uncertain. The V end was cut by 1 base, the J end by 5 bases, with 10 bases between. Germline CDR1 LNHDA, CDR2 SQIVND (reference sequence). The CDR3 contains 14 residues. DNA of the CDR3: TGTGCCAGTAGTATAGGGCAGGCTGGAGATACGCAGTATTTT. The encoded protein is CASSIGQAGDTQYF.

This chain links TRBV5-1 with TRBJ2-5, with D possibly being TRBD2 (6 bases). This CDR3 spans 17 amino acids. The germline V gene encodes CDR1 SGHRS and CDR2 YFSETQ. The V end was cut by 4 bases, the J end by 5 bases, with 24 bases between. As DNA, the CDR3 is TGCGCCAGCAGCCCGGAGGGGCTAATCACCTTGGCTGAGACCCAGTACTTC. Translation: CASSPEGLITLAETQYF.

This chain connects TRBV6-5 to TRBJ1-2; the match to TRBD1 covers 9 bases. CDR1 is MNHEY, CDR2 SVGAGI, per germline. Losses at the gene ends were 2 bases for V and 7 bases for J; bases not matched to a gene: 2. This CDR3 spans 13 amino acids. CDR3: CASSYGQGFGYTF. CDR3 DNA sequence: TGTGCCAGCAGTTACGGACAGGGGTTTGGCTACACCTTC.

V and J are TRBV29-1 and TRBJ2-7, with 8 bases aligning to TRBD1. V was pared by 2 bases and J by 4 bases, with 4 bases of the junction left unmatched. CDR3 size: 13 residues. The V gene's germline CDR1 is SQVTM and CDR2 ANQGSEA. CDR3 sequence: CSVEQGAKYEQYF. The CDR3 DNA sequence: TGCAGCGTTGAACAGGGGGCCAAATACGAGCAGTACTTC.

The CDR3 nucleotides read TGTGCCAGCAGCTTAGCGGGGCGGGGGGGCACAGATACGCAGTATTTT. Amino acids: CASSLAGRGGTDTQYF. V gene TRBV7-9 combines with J gene TRBJ2-3; 8 bases are a match to TRBD2. V trimming: 0 bases; J trimming: 1 base; junction bases outside the gene matches: 3. Germline V gives CDR1 SEHNR, CDR2 FQNEAQ (reference sequence). The CDR3 is made up of 16 amino acids.

The V gene is TRBV11-2, the J gene TRBJ2-7, with a possible D match to TRBD2 (6 bases). Germline V CDR1 and CDR2: SGHAT, FQNNGV. The CDR3 loop spans 15 amino acids. V was shortened by 1 base and J by 3 bases, with 13 bases between the two germline ends. CDR3: CASSLGPGDFYEQYF. CDR3 nucleotides: TGTGCCAGCAGCTTAGGTCCCGGGGACTTCTACGAGCAGTACTTC.

This chain joins TRBV27 and TRBJ1-2; 7 nucleotides agree with TRBD1. The junction had 17 bases not matched to a gene; V was cut back by 2 bases and J by 8 bases. The germline V gene has CDR1 MNHEY and CDR2 SMNVEV (reference sequence). This CDR3 is 17 amino acids long. The DNA for the CDR3 is TGTGCCAGCAGTTTACATCCGGCAGGGGGTATTGGGGGAGGCTACACCTTC. It is translated as CASSLHPAGGIGGGYTF.

The V call is TRBV13, the J call TRBJ2-3; 8 bases are a match to TRBD1. The germline CDR1 and CDR2 sequences are PRHDT and FYEKMQ (reference sequence). V gave up 5 bases and J gave up 2 bases; unmatched junction bases: 6. The CDR3 sequence is 15 residues long. Here the CDR3 reads CASSPWTGHTDTQYF. The CDR3 DNA reads as TGTGCCAGCAGCCCCTGGACAGGGCACACAGATACGCAGTATTTT.

The chain joins TRBV25-1 to TRBJ1-4, with 7 nucleotides matching TRBD1. The J segment lost 8 bases and the V segment lost 2 bases, leaving 11 bases of the junction unmatched. There are 16 residues in the CDR3. Looked up from germline, CDR1 is MGHDK and CDR2 is SYGVNS. CDR3 coding DNA: TGTGCCAGCAGTGAAGGCCCAGACAGGGCGAACGAAAAACTGTTTTTT. Translating gives CASSEGPDRANEKLFF.